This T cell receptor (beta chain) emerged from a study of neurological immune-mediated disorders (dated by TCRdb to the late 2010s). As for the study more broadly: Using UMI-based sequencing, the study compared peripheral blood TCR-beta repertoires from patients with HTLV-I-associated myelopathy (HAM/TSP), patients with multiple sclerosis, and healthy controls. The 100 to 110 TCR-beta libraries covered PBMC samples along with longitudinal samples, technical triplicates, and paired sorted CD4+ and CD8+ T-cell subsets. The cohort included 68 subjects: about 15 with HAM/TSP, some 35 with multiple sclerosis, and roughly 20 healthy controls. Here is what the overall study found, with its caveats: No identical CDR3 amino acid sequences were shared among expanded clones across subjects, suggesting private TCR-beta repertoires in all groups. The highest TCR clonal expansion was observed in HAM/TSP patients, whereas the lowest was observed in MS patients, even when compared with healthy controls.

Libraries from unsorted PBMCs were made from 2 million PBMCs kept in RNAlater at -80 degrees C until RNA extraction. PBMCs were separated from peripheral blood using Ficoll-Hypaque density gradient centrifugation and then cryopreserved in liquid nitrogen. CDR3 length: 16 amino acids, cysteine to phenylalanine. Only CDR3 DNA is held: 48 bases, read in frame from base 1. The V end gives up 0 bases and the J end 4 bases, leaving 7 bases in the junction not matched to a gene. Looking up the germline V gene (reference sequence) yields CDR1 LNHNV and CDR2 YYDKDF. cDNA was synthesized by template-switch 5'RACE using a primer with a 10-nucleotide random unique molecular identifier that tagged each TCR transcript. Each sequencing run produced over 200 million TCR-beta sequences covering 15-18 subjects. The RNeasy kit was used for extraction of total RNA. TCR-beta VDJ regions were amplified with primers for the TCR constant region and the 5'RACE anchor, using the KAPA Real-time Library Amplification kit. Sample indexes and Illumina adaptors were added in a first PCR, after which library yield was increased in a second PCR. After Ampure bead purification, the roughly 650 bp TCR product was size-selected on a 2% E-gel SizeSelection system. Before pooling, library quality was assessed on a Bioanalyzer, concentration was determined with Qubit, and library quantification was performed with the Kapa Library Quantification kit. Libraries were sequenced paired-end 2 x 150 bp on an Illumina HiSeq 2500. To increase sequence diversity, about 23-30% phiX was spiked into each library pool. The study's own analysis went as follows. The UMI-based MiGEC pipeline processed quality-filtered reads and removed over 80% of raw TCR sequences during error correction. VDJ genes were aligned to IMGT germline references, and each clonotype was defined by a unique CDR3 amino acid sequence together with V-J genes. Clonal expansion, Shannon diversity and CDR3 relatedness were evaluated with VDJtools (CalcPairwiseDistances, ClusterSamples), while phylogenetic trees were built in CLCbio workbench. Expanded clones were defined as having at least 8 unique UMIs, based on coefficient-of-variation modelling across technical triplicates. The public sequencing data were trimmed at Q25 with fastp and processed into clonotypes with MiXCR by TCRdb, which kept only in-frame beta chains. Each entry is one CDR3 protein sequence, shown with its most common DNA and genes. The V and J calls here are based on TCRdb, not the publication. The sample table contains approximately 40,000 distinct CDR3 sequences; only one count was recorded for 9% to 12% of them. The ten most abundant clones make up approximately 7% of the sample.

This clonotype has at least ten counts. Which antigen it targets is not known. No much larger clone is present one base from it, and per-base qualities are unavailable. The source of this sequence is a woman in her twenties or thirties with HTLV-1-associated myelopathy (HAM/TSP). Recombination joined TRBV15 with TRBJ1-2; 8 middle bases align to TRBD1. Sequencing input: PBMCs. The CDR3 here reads CATSRDPGGGTYGYTF. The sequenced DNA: TGTGCCACCAGCAGAGATCCAGGGGGCGGTACCTATGGCTACACCTTC.